The T cell receptor beta chain described here comes from a study of vaccination and CD4 T cells after COVID-19. Germline lookup yields CDR1 SGHTA and CDR2 FQGNSA. The CDR3 contains 15 residues. V lost 1 base, J lost 4 bases, and 1 base stayed unmatched. This sample's treatment: approximately 11-day PBMC culture with coronavirus spike peptide pools or control peptides (ViraFEST assay). PCR tests turned positive between March and December 2020, before US Alpha, Beta and Delta variants. Sequence data for DNA of cultured CD4+ T cells were generated by the Oncomine TCR Beta short-read assay. TCRdb redid the calling of the PCR reads with MiXCR, one entry per CDR3 protein. Among 24,000 or so distinct CDR3 sequences listed, about 46% were seen once. This clonotype was picked up a small number of times. Its specificity is unknown. Study-wide results and limits: The appearance of a median about 88% of reactive clones in convalescent patients occurred only post-vaccination.

The sequence was collected from a human donor who had recovered from COVID-19. Sequencing was carried out using CD4+ T cells from blood, cultured in vitro. The chain has TRBV7-2 and TRBJ1-5; 10 bases agree with TRBD1. CDR3 region: CASSLGDRGNQPQHF. CDR3 in DNA: TGTGCCAGCAGCTTAGGGGACAGGGGTAATCAGCCCCAGCATTTT.